This TCR beta chain stems from a study of CD8 T cells in ankylosing spondylitis. Study-level findings and limits: Previous work reported some of these motif variants in the synovial fluid and blood of reactive arthritis. Significant enrichment of disease-linked clones was reported in matched ankylosing spondylitis synovial fluid. It appeared that ankylosing spondylitis blood was characterized by a TCR beta motif of about eight highly homologous variants.

As the method for making TCR beta libraries, quantitative 5'-RACE with molecular barcodes was used. TCRdb itself ran the 5' RACE reads through MiXCR, one entry per CDR3 protein. The sample holds about 210,000 distinct CDR3 sequences, roughly 6.6% seen once. This clonotype has a handful of counts. The target antigen is unknown. The CDR3 totals 12 residues. Germline V gene data show CDR1 as SGHDT and CDR2 as YYEEEE. The V and J ends lost 4 bases and 5 bases respectively, with 9 bases between them. Sequences were obtained from blood, either unsorted or a sorted T cell fraction (not recorded which). This clonotype originated in a male donor with ankylosing spondylitis. The chain recombines TRBV5-6 with TRBJ1-2; no firm D call. The CDR3 spells CASSRGGYGYTF. The CDR3 DNA reads as TGTGCCAGCAGCAGAGGCGGGTATGGCTACACCTTC.